The rows below give T cell receptor beta chains drawn from one sample of a study of metastatic and nonmetastatic thyroid tumors. TCRdb re-called the PCR reads with MiXCR. The profile shows thousands of clones, about a third of them singletons. The material sequenced was adjacent normal tissue. These receptors all stem from a female donor with papillary thyroid cancer or a benign thyroid nodule (not recorded which). Some clones in this sample may be carry-over from other donors' samples. The CDR3 runs from the conserved cysteine through the conserved F or W. The order of the fields is clone size, J gene, V gene, D gene, CDR3 DNA, CDR3 protein. A D gene is named only where the DNA matches it firmly. Clone sizes are given selectively: once, few, many, or a class where the clone is expanded.

few | TRBJ2-2 | TRBV6-2/TRBV6-3 | TRBD1 | TGTGCCAGCCGGGACAGGGGGCAGACCGGGGAGCTGTTTTTT | CASRDRGQTGELFF
few | TRBJ2-7 | TRBV6-1 | TRBD2 | TGTGCCAGCAGTGAAATTAGCGGGAGTATCTACGAGCAGTACTTC | CASSEISGSIYEQYF
. | TRBJ1-1 | TRBV11-3 | . | TGTGCCAGCAGCTTAGATTATGGGGGAAAAGCTTTCTTT | CASSLDYGGKAFF
few | TRBJ1-1 | TRBV6-2/TRBV6-3 | TRBD1 | TGTGCCAGCAGTTACAGACACCCGGGACAGGGGGTCGCGACTGAAGCTTTCTTT | CASSYRHPGQGVATEAFF
. | TRBJ1-5 | TRBV6-1 | TRBD1 | TGTGCCAGCACCGACAGGGGACGTATTGGCAATCAGCCCCAGCATTTT | CASTDRGRIGNQPQHF
few | TRBJ2-6 | TRBV27 | . | TGTGCCAGCAGTTCCCTAGTGGCTGGGGCCAACGTCCTGACTTTC | CASSSLVAGANVLTF
. | TRBJ2-3 | TRBV24-1 | . | TGTGCCACCAGTGATTTGGAGTTCACAGATACGCAGTATTTT | CATSDLEFTDTQYF
few | TRBJ2-3 | TRBV20-1 | . | TGCAGTGCTAGTTTACCCTACACAGATACGCAGTATTTT | CSASLPYTDTQYF
once | TRBJ2-1 | TRBV20-1 | TRBD1 | TGCAGTGCTAGACGGCGGACAGGGGGGAAGGATGAGCAGTTCTTC | CSARRRTGGKDEQFF
. | TRBJ2-1 | TRBV11-2 | . | TGTGCCAGCAGCCCGAGAGAAGGGGTCCTTTACAATGAGCAGTTCTTC | CASSPREGVLYNEQFF
few | TRBJ2-1 | TRBV6-1 | . | TGTGCCAGCGGGTACGGACGGTCCTACAATGAGCAGTTCTTC | CASGYGRSYNEQFF
. | TRBJ2-7 | TRBV12-3/TRBV12-4 | . | TGTGCCAGCAGTTTATTACAGGGTGGGCACGAGCAGTACTTC | CASSLLQGGHEQYF
. | TRBJ2-2 | TRBV5-1 | . | TGCGCCAGCAGCCCGCAGGCTGGACTCGGGGAGCTGTTTTTT | CASSPQAGLGELFF
once | TRBJ2-2 | TRBV20-1 | TRBD2 | TGCAGTGCTAGGGACACTAGCGGGGGGGTGAAAACCGGGGAGCTGTTTTTT | CSARDTSGGVKTGELFF
. | TRBJ1-2 | TRBV7-2 | . | TGTGCCAGCAGCCCGATGAGGGCGGCTAACTATGGCTACACCTTC | CASSPMRAANYGYTF
large | TRBJ2-7 | TRBV28 | . | TGTGCCAGCAGTTTCGACCGCTACGAGCAGTACTTC | CASSFDRYEQYF
. | TRBJ2-7 | TRBV15 | . | TGTGCCACCAGCAGGCATAAACCCGGGATCGACTACGAGCAGTACTTC | CATSRHKPGIDYEQYF
. | TRBJ2-5 | TRBV6-1 | . | TGTGCCAGCAAGAAGGGGGGGCAAGAGACCCAGTACTTC | CASKKGGQETQYF
. | TRBJ1-1 | TRBV27 | . | TGTGCCAGCAGTTCTCCTAGACTGGGGGCTGAAACTGAAGCTTTCTTT | CASSSPRLGAETEAFF
medium-sized | TRBJ2-3 | TRBV19 | . | TGTGCCACCGCACAGGCGGGCACAGATACGCAGTATTTT | CATAQAGTDTQYF
. | TRBJ2-6 | TRBV28 | . | TGTGCCAGCAGTACCGGTGGCTCCGGGGCCAACGTCCTGACTTTC | CASSTGGSGANVLTF
. | TRBJ1-2 | TRBV19 | . | TGTGCCACCCACGAGGGGAACGGGGGCTACACCTTC | CATHEGNGGYTF
. | TRBJ2-3 | TRBV30 | . | TGTGCCTGGAGAAGTGGGACCTTACGATTAGATACGCAGTATTTT | CAWRSGTLRLDTQYF
few | TRBJ2-7 | TRBV24-1 | TRBD1 | TGTTCCACCAGTGATTGGGACAGGAACGAGCAGTACTTC | CSTSDWDRNEQYF
. | TRBJ2-7 | TRBV6-2/TRBV6-3 | . | TGTGCCAGCAGTTACTCGATCGGGGTGGGACACGAGCAGTACTTC | CASSYSIGVGHEQYF
. | TRBJ2-7 | TRBV20-1 | . | TGCAGTGCTACGGGACTCTCCTACGAGCAGTACTTC | CSATGLSYEQYF
large | TRBJ1-2 | TRBV12-3/TRBV12-4 | . | TGTGCCAGCAGTGCACGAGGCGGGGGCTATGGCTACACCTTC | CASSARGGGYGYTF
few | TRBJ2-2 | TRBV27 | TRBD2 | TGTGCCAGTACGGGACTAGCGGGGATCGGGGAGCTGTTTTTT | CASTGLAGIGELFF
. | TRBJ1-1 | TRBV6-4 | TRBD1 | TGTGCCAGCAAACCACAGGGGGCAGGCACTGAAGCTTTCTTT | CASKPQGAGTEAFF
. | TRBJ2-3 | TRBV20-1 | . | TGCAGTGCTACGGTGGACACTAGCACAGATACGCAGTATTTT | CSATVDTSTDTQYF
. | TRBJ2-1 | TRBV27 | . | TGTGCCGTAGGCACAAACAATGAGCAGTTCTTC | CAVGTNNEQFF
many | TRBJ1-1 | TRBV6-1 | . | TGTGCCAGCAGTGACAGGGTGGGAAACACTGAAGCTTTCTTT | CASSDRVGNTEAFF
few | TRBJ1-2 | TRBV24-1 | . | TGTGCCACCAGTGAGGTGGGGCGCAGCAATGGCTACACCTTC | CATSEVGRSNGYTF
few | TRBJ1-2 | TRBV7-2 | . | TGTGCCAGCAGCGCGTCGGACATCTCTTATGGCTACACCTTC | CASSASDISYGYTF
few | TRBJ2-1 | TRBV6-1 | . | TGTGCCAGCAGCGAGGGAATAACGTATCGCAATGAGCAGTTCTTC | CASSEGITYRNEQFF
. | TRBJ1-5 | TRBV9 | TRBD1 | TGTGCCAGCAGCTACGGAACAGGGGATCCCTATCAGCCCCAGCATTTT | CASSYGTGDPYQPQHF
few | TRBJ2-7 | TRBV27 | TRBD2 | TGTGCCAGCAGTTGGACTAGCGGAGCCTACGAGCAGTACTTC | CASSWTSGAYEQYF
. | TRBJ1-6 | TRBV10-1 | TRBD1 | TGCGCCAGTAGTCCGAGGGGGCTAAATTCCCCCCTACACTTT | CASSPRGLNSPLHF
. | TRBJ1-2 | TRBV28 | . | TGTGCCAGCAGTTTTTTGGACATCTCTAACTATGGCTACACCTTC | CASSFLDISNYGYTF
few | TRBJ2-5 | TRBV20-1 | . | TGCAGTGCTTCGGGTATTTTAGGAGGGGAAGAGACCCAGTACTTC | CSASGILGGEETQYF
. | TRBJ2-7 | TRBV6-2/TRBV6-3 | TRBD1 | TGTGCCAGCAGTTCGATCCGGGACAGAAGAACCTACGGGCAGTACTTC | CASSSIRDRRTYGQYF
. | TRBJ1-3 | TRBV6-1 | TRBD1 | TGTGCCAGCAGTCCCCAGGGGGCTGTTGGAAAAACCATATATTTT | CASSPQGAVGKTIYF
. | TRBJ2-1 | TRBV2 | TRBD1 | TGTGCCAGCAGCGGGGGACAGGGCTACAATGAGCAGTTCTTC | CASSGGQGYNEQFF
. | TRBJ1-1 | TRBV5-1 | TRBD1 | TGCGCCAGCAGCAGGAGGTGGCAGGGGGATACTGAAGCTTTCTTT | CASSRRWQGDTEAFF
many | TRBJ2-7 | TRBV20-1 | . | TGCAGTGCTAACTGGGAGATGGGGCCCGCCTACGAGCAGTACTTC | CSANWEMGPAYEQYF